A single sample is the source of the 28 T cell receptor beta chains below, sequenced in a study of blood T cell repertoires in COVID-19. Here immunoSEQ multiplex PCR was the method, and the copy in TCRdb shows in-frame clones only, minus some. The data contain some 100,000 clones, 70% to 90% of them singletons. The material sequenced was peripheral blood. The receptor source for this set is a woman of 80 years or more with active COVID-19.

The V call is TRBV5-6, the J call TRBJ1-1; 9 bases align to TRBD1. The trim removed 3 bases at V and 1 base at J, leaving 10 bases unmatched. CDR3 length equals 17 residues. Germline V gene lookup returns CDR1 SGHDT and CDR2 YYEEEE. CDR3 DNA sequence: TGTGCCAGCAGCTCCCTTACAGGGGGCCTTACGAACACTGAAGCTTTCTTT. Protein: CASSSLTGGLTNTEAFF.

This clone is a singleton in its sample. The sample carries other DNA sequences with the same CDR3. J is TRBJ2-1 and V is TRBV29-1; TRBD2 matches at 7 bases. V dropped 4 bases and J dropped 4; count of bases not matched to a gene: 4. Germline assignment: CDR1 SQVTM and CDR2 ANQGSEA. The CDR3 is 13 amino acids. This CDR3 reads CSVGTGGYNEQFF. CDR3 nucleotides: TGCAGCGTTGGTACGGGAGGATACAATGAGCAGTTCTTC.

The chain links TRBV5-1 to TRBJ2-7; maybe TRBD1 (6 bases). There are 16 residues in the CDR3. Germline-derived CDR1 and CDR2 are SGHRS and YFSETQ. V lost 2 bases, J lost 0 bases, and 15 bases lay in between. CDR3 sequence: CASSLAGTSSSYEQYF. CDR3 in DNA: TGCGCCAGCAGCTTAGCCGGGACATCAAGCTCCTACGAGCAGTACTTC.

The rearrangement joins TRBV5-1 to TRBJ1-1; D is perhaps TRBD1 (5 bases). Germline CDR1 reads SGHRS; CDR2 reads YFSETQ. The CDR3 is 14 amino acids. V lost 2 bases and J lost 1, with 9 bases in between. In DNA, the CDR3 is TGCGCCAGCAGCTTTGACGGACAGAACACTGAAGCTTTCTTT. Protein sequence: CASSFDGQNTEAFF. The full variable domain, in which reference TRBV5-1 and TRBJ1-1 provide the parts outside the CDR3, is KAGVTQTPRYLIKTRGQQVTLSCSPISGHRSVSWYQQTPGQGLQFLFEYFSETQRNKGNFPGRFSGRQFSNSRSEMNVSTLELGDSALYLCASSFDGQNTEAFFGQGTRLTVV.

The CDR3 sequence is CASSLRQANTEAFF. CDR3 bases: TGCGCCAGCAGCTTGAGACAGGCAAACACTGAAGCTTTCTTT. The chain is built from TRBV5-1 and TRBJ1-1, with D possibly being TRBD1 (6 bases). V was shortened by 1 base and J by 2 bases, with 9 bases between the two germline ends. The CDR3 extends over 14 amino acids. The germline CDR1 and CDR2 sequences are SGHRS and YFSETQ.

The chain employs TRBV20-1 and TRBJ2-7; D remains unclear. The germline gives CDR1 DFQATT, CDR2 SNEGSKA (reference sequence). V was trimmed by 6 bases and J by 4 bases, leaving 10 bases between them. This CDR3 comprises 11 residues. The CDR3 spells CSATQGYEQYF. The CDR3 DNA follows: TGCAGTGCGACTCAAGGATACGAGCAGTACTTC.

The V gene is TRBV19, the J gene TRBJ2-5; D is perhaps TRBD2 (6 bases). This CDR3 comprises 14 residues. Germline V gene lookup returns CDR1 LNHDA and CDR2 SQIVND (reference sequence). Trimming took off 10 bases at V and 5 bases at J, with 20 bases between the two ends. The DNA of the CDR3 is TGTGCCACCCAGGTGGGGGGAGCAGGGGAGACCCAGTACTTC. It yields the protein CATQVGGAGETQYF.

The chain carries TRBV10-3 and TRBJ2-3; a possible D gene is TRBD2 (5 bases). Germline CDR1 reads ENHRY; CDR2 reads SYGVKD. Trimming took off 2 bases at V and 5 bases at J, with 5 bases between the two ends. This CDR3 is built from 12 residues. The DNA of the CDR3 is TGTGCCATCAGTGAGGGAGGAGATACGCAGTATTTT. Amino acid sequence: CAISEGGDTQYF.

The chain uses TRBV6-5 and TRBJ1-2, with D possibly matching TRBD1 (6 bases). CDR3 size: 15 residues. Trimming left V 4 bases short and J 8 bases short, with 20 bases between. CDR1 is MNHEY and CDR2 is SVGAGI in the germline V gene. CDR3 DNA: TGTGCCAGCAGTTCCCCCAGGAGCAGGGGAGCCGGCTACACCTTC. It codes for CASSSPRSRGAGYTF.

J is TRBJ2-3 and V is TRBV5-8, with TRBD1 matching over 7 bases. The CDR3 has 14 residues. The junction had 0 bases not matched to a gene; V was cut back by 1 base and J by 1 base. Germline-derived CDR1 and CDR2 are SGHTS and YDEGEE. The CDR3 nucleotides are TGTGCCAGCAGCTTGCAGGGGGGCACAGATACGCAGTATTTT. Protein product: CASSLQGGTDTQYF. The full variable domain, completed using reference TRBV5-8 and TRBJ2-3, is EAGVTQSPTHLIKTRGQQATLRCSPISGHTSVYWYQQALGLGLQFLLWYDEGEERNRGNFPPRFSGRQFPNYSSELNVNALELEDSALYLCASSLQGGTDTQYFGPGTRLTVL.

The chain uses TRBV27 and TRBJ1-6; no reliable D call. Looked up from germline, CDR1 is MNHEY and CDR2 is SMNVEV (reference sequence). The V end was cut by 8 bases, the J end by 6 bases, with 17 bases between. This CDR3 is built from 15 residues. CDR3 amino acids: CASRPDTSFNSPLHF. The DNA of the CDR3 is TGTGCCAGCCGTCCTGACACCTCGTTTAATTCACCCCTCCACTTT.

The chain couples TRBV7-7 to TRBJ2-1; TRBD1 agrees at 7 bases. V shed 3 bases and J 10 bases; nucleotides not matched to a gene: 12. The CDR3 is 15 amino acids. Germline assignment: CDR1 SSHAT and CDR2 FNYEAQ (reference sequence). The CDR3 DNA reads as TGTGCCAGCAGCTTGACCTTAACAGGGGCGGAGGAGCAGTTCTTC. It codes for CASSLTLTGAEEQFF.

In this sample, this clone turned up once. The V gene is TRBV28, the J gene TRBJ2-2; 8 bases fit TRBD1. Germline V gene sequence: CDR1 MDHEN, CDR2 SYDVKM. V gave up 8 bases and J gave up 4 bases; unmatched junction bases: 9. This CDR3 is built from 15 residues. The CDR3 nucleotides read TGTGCCAGCTGGCGTCGGACAGGGATCACCGGGGAGCTGTTTTTT. This gives the protein CASWRRTGITGELFF.

The chain has TRBV19 and TRBJ1-1; the D is unclear. V lost 10 bases, J lost 5 bases, and 20 bases lay in between. CDR3 length equals 14 residues. Germline V gene lookup returns CDR1 LNHDA and CDR2 SQIVND (reference sequence). Here the CDR3 reads CATTSSGRVTEAFF. The CDR3 nucleotides read TGTGCCACCACATCTTCCGGGAGGGTTACTGAAGCTTTCTTT.

CDR3 amino acids: CASSVADTQYF. For the CDR3, the DNA is TGTGCCAGCAGTGTCGCAGATACGCAGTATTTT. The chain carries TRBV6-2 or TRBV6-3 and TRBJ2-3; D uncertain. CDR3 size: 11 residues. V lost 5 bases and J 4 bases, leaving 4 bases between the germline ends. Per the germline V gene, CDR1 is MNHEY and CDR2 is SVGEGT.

The chain carries TRBV27 and TRBJ2-7; tentative D call: TRBD1 (6 bases). Trimming took off 8 bases at V and 3 bases at J, with 20 bases between the two ends. The CDR3 contains 15 residues. Germline loops: CDR1 MNHEY, CDR2 SMNVEV (reference sequence). Here the CDR3 DNA reads TGTGCCAGCGTCCAGAGGCAGGGGCTCGGCTACGAGCAGTACTTC. Encoded protein: CASVQRQGLGYEQYF.

V is TRBV10-1 and J is TRBJ2-2; a weak D match, TRBD2 (6 bases). The V gene's germline CDR1 is WNHNN and CDR2 SYGVQD (reference sequence). Trimming stripped 0 bases from V and 6 bases from J, with 14 bases between. The CDR3 totals 16 residues. The CDR3 sequence: CASSESTGADPGELFF. The CDR3 DNA is TGCGCCAGCAGTGAGTCAACGGGAGCGGATCCCGGGGAGCTGTTTTTT.

The V gene is TRBV10-3, the J gene TRBJ1-3, with TRBD1 matching 10 bases. The junction had 13 bases not matched to a gene; V was cut back by 11 bases and J by 0 bases. Germline V gene lookup returns CDR1 ENHRY and CDR2 SYGVKD. The CDR3 runs 17 residues. The CDR3 nucleotides are TGTGCCGGGGGGACAGGGGACCCATTTATCTCTGGAAACACCATATATTTT. Translating it yields CAGGTGDPFISGNTIYF.

The V call is TRBV18, the J call TRBJ2-1; 13 nucleotides align to TRBD2. V shed 3 bases and J 1 base; nucleotides not matched to a gene: 6. CDR1 and CDR2 (germline): KGHSH, LQKENI. The CDR3 extends over 18 amino acids. This CDR3 reads CASSPRTSGRGSYNEQFF. CDR3 DNA: TGTGCCAGCTCACCGCGGACTAGCGGGAGAGGATCCTACAATGAGCAGTTCTTC.

The chain uses TRBV19 and TRBJ2-7; weak D call: TRBD1 (5 bases). Deletions cut 3 bases from V and 3 bases from J, with 12 bases between. Germline V gene lookup returns CDR1 LNHDA and CDR2 SQIVND (reference sequence). CDR3 size: 14 residues. The CDR3 DNA reads as TGTGCCAGTAGTATGGGCAGGGCTCACTACGAGCAGTACTTC. Protein product: CASSMGRAHYEQYF.

This chain connects TRBV18 to TRBJ2-7, with D possibly being TRBD2 (6 bases). V dropped 3 bases and J dropped 5 bases, with 14 bases sitting between them. There are 14 residues in the CDR3. The germline V gene has CDR1 KGHSH and CDR2 LQKENI. The DNA of the CDR3 is TGTGCCAGCTCACCTGGGACTTCATTCCACGAGCAGTACTTC. Amino acid sequence: CASSPGTSFHEQYF.

The chain links TRBV5-1 to TRBJ1-2; 7 bases match TRBD1. CDR1 and CDR2 from the germline V gene are SGHRS and YFSETQ. CDR3 length: 14 residues. V dropped 3 bases and J dropped 8; count of bases not matched to a gene: 10. CDR3 residues: CASSSVLGTAGYTF. Written as DNA, the CDR3 is TGCGCCAGCAGCTCGGTTTTGGGGACAGCGGGCTACACCTTC.

The chain joins TRBV28 to TRBJ1-2, with TRBD1 identical over 7 bases. The V and J ends lost 6 bases and 6 bases, in that order; junction bases with no gene match: 13. Germline loops: CDR1 MDHEN, CDR2 SYDVKM. The CDR3 sequence is 15 residues long. CDR3 sequence reads: CASRDTGALGNGYTF. The CDR3 DNA reads as TGTGCCAGCAGAGATACAGGGGCACTCGGGAATGGCTACACCTTC.

The genes are TRBV19 and TRBJ1-6; tentatively, D is TRBD1 (5 bases). CDR3 length equals 14 residues. V gave up 6 bases and J gave up 6 bases, with 12 bases separating them. CDR1 is LNHDA and CDR2 is SQIVND in the germline V gene (reference sequence). The CDR3 region is CASSAGEINSPLHF. DNA for the CDR3: TGTGCCAGTAGCGCGGGGGAGATTAATTCACCCCTCCACTTT.

V usage is TRBV19 and J usage is TRBJ1-2; 7 bases map to TRBD1. CDR1 LNHDA and CDR2 SQIVND come from the germline V gene (reference sequence). CDR3 length: 13 amino acids. V shed 6 bases and J 2 bases; nucleotides not matched to a gene: 3. CDR3: CASSQGQNYGYTF. CDR3 DNA sequence: TGTGCCAGTAGCCAGGGACAGAACTATGGCTACACCTTC.

The chain links TRBV7-2 to TRBJ1-1; unclear D gene. Germline CDR1 SGHTA, CDR2 FQGNSA. The V end lost 3 bases, the J end lost 1 base, and 6 bases lay between the germline ends. The CDR3 contains 13 residues. CDR3 bases: TGTGCCAGCAGCTTCGCGGGGAACACTGAAGCTTTCTTT. This gives the protein CASSFAGNTEAFF.

J is TRBJ2-3 and V is TRBV10-1; 8 bases fit TRBD2. This CDR3 is 24 amino acids long. The J segment lost 5 bases and the V segment lost 5 bases, leaving 36 bases of the junction unmatched. Germline lookup yields CDR1 WNHNN and CDR2 SYGVQD (reference sequence). DNA of the CDR3: TGCGCCAGCAGTAAACGCAGCGGGAGAGTAACTAATGATAGGATTGTGCGGGGGAGAGATACGCAGTATTTT. Translation: CASSKRSGRVTNDRIVRGRDTQYF.

CDR3 protein: CASSVSAGGTQYF. DNA for the CDR3: TGCGCCAGCAGCGTAAGCGCCGGGGGGACCCAGTACTTC. The genes are TRBV4-3 and TRBJ2-5, with a tentative D call TRBD2 (6 bases). Germline V CDR1 and CDR2: LGHNA, YSLEER. V lost 5 bases to trimming and J lost 7 bases, with 14 bases between them. This CDR3 comprises 13 residues.